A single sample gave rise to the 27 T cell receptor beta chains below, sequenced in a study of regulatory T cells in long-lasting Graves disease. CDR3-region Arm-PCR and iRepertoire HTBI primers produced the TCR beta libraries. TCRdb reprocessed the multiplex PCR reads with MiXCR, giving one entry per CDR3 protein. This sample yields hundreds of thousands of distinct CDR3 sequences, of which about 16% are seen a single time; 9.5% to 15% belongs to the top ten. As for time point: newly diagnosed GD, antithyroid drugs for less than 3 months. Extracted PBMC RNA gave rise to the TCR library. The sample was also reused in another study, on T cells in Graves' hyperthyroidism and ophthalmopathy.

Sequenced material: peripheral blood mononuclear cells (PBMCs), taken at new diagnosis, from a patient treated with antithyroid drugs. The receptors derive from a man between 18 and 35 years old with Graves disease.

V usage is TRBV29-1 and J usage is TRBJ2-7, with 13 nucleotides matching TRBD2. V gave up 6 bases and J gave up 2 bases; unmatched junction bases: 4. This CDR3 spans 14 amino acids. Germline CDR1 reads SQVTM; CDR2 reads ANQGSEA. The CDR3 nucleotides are TGCAGCGTCCACACTAGCGGGAGGGCCTACGAGCAGTACTTC. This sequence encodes CSVHTSGRAYEQYF.

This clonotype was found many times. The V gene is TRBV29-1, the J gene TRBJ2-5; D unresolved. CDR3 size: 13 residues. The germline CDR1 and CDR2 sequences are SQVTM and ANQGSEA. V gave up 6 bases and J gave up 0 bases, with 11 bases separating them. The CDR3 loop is CSVDKKDQETQYF. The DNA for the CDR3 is TGCAGCGTGGATAAAAAGGACCAAGAGACCCAGTACTTC.

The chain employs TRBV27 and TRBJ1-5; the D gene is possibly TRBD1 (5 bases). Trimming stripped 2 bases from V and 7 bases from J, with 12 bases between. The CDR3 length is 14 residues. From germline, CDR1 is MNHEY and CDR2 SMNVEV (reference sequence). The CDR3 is CASSLIQGVQPQHF. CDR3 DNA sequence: TGTGCCAGCAGTTTAATCCAGGGTGTCCAGCCCCAGCATTTT.

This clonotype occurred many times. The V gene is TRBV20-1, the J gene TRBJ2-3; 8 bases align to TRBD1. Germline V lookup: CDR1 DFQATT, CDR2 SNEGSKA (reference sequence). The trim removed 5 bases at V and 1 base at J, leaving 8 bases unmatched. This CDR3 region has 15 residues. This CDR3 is CSAPSPDRGTDTQYF. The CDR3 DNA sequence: TGCAGTGCTCCGAGTCCGGACAGGGGCACAGATACGCAGTATTTT.

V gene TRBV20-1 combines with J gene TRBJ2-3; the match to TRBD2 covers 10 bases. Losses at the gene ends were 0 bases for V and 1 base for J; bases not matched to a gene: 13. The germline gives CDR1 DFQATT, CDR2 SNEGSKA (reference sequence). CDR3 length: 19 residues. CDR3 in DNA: TGCAGTGCTAGAGATCGAAGGGCTAGCGGGAGAAAGGGCACAGATACGCAGTATTTT. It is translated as CSARDRRASGRKGTDTQYF.

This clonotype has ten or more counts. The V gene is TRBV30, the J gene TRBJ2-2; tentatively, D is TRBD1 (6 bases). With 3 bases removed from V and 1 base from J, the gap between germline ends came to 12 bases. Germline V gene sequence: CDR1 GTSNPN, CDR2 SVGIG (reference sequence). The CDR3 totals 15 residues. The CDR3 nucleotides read TGTGCCTGGAGAGGGGGACCGTTGAACACCGGGGAGCTGTTTTTT. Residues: CAWRGGPLNTGELFF.

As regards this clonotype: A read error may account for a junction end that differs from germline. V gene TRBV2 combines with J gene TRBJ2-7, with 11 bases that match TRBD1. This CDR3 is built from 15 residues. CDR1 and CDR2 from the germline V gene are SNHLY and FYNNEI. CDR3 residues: CASSPQGTGGYEQYF. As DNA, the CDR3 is TGCGCCAGCAGCCCTCAAGGGACAGGGGGTTACGAGCAGTACTTC.

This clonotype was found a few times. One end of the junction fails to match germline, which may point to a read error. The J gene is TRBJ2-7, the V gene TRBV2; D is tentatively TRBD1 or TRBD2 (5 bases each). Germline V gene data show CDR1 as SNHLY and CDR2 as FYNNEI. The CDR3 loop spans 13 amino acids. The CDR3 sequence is CACSRDLLYEQYF. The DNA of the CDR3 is TGTGCCTGCAGCCGGGACCTCCTCTACGAGCAGTACTTC.

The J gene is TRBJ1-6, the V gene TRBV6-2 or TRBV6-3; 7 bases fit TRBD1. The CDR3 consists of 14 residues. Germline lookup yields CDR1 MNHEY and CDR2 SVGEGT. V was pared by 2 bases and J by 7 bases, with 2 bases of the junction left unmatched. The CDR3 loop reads CASSYAGGNSPLHF. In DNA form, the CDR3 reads TGTGCCAGCAGTTACGCAGGGGGAAATTCACCCCTCCACTTT.

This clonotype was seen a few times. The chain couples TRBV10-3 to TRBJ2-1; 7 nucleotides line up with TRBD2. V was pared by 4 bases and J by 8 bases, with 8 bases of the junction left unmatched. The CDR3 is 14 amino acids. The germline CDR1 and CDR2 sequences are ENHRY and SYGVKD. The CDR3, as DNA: TGTGCCATCAGTGCCACCAATGGGGGGGATGAGCAGTTCTTC. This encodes CAISATNGGDEQFF.

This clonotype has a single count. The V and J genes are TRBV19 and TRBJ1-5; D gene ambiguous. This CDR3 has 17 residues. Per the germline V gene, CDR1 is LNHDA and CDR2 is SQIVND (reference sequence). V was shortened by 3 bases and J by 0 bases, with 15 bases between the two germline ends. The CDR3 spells CASSIDRGFYSNQPQHF. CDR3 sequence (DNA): TGTGCCAGTAGTATCGATCGTGGCTTTTATAGCAATCAGCCCCAGCATTTT.

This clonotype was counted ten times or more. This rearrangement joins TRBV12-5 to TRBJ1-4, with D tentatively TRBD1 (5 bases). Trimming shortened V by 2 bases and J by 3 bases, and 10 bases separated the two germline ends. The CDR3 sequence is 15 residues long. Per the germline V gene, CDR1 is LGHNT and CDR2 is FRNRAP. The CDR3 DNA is TGTGCTAGTGGTTTGTCCGGGGGATCTAATGAAAAACTGTTTTTT. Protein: CASGLSGGSNEKLFF.

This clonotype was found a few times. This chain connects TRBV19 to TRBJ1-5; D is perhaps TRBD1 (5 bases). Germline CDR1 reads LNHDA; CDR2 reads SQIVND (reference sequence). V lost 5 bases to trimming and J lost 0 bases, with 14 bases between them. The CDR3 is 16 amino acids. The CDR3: CASSPYRQNSNQPQHF. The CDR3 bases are TGTGCCAGTAGTCCGTATAGACAGAATAGCAATCAGCCCCAGCATTTT.

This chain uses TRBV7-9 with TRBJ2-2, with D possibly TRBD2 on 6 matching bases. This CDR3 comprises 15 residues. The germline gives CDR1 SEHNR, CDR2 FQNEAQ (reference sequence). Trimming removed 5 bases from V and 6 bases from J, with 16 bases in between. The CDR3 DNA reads TGTGCCAGCAGCCCCCGGGACTCCCCGGCCGGGGAGCTGTTTTTT. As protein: CASSPRDSPAGELFF.

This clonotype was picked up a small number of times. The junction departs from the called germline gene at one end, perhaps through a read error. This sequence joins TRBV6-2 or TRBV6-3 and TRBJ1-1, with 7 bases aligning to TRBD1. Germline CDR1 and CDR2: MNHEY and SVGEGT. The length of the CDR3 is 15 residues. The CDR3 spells CANSYLGTANTEAFF. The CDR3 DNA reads TGTGCCAACAGTTACCTCGGGACAGCGAACACTGAAGCTTTCTTT.

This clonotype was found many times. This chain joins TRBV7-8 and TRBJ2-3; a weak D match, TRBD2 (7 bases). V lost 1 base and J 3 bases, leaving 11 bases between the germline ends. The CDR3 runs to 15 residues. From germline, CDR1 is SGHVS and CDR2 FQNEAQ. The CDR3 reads CASSLGGGVTDTQYF. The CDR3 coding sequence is TGTGCCAGCAGCTTAGGAGGGGGGGTAACAGATACGCAGTATTTT.

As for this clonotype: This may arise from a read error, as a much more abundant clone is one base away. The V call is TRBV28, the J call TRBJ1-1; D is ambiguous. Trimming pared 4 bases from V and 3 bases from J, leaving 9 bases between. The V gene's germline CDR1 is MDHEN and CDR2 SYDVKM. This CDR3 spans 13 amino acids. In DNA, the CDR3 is TGTGCCAGCAGTTCGGGCCCACACACTGAAGCTTTCTTT. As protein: CASSSGPHTEAFF.

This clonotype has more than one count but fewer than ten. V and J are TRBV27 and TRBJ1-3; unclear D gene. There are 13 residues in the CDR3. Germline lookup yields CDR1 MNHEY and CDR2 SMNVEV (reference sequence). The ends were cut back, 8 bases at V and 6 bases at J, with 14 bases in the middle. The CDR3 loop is CASGFDPENTIYF. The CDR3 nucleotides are TGTGCCAGCGGGTTCGACCCGGAAAACACCATATATTTT.

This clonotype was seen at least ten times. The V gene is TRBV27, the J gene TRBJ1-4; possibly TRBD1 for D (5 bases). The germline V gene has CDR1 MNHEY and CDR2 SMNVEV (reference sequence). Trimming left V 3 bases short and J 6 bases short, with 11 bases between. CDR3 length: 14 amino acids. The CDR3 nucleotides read TGTGCCAGCAGTTTTGGGGGGGGGGATGAAAAACTGTTTTTT. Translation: CASSFGGGDEKLFF.

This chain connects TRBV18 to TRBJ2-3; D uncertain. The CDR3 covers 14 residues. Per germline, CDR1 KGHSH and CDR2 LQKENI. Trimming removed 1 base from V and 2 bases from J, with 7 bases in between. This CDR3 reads CASSPRRITDTQYF. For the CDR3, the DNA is TGTGCCAGCTCACCACGGCGTATCACAGATACGCAGTATTTT.

CDR3 protein: CSAAFGRGLNQETQYF. The CDR3 DNA is TGCAGTGCTGCCTTCGGCCGAGGACTAAACCAAGAGACCCAGTACTTC. The chain couples TRBV20-1 to TRBJ2-5, with D tentatively TRBD2 (6 bases). The CDR3 extends over 16 amino acids. Trimming removed 5 bases from V and 0 bases from J, with 19 bases in between. Germline V gene data show CDR1 as DFQATT and CDR2 as SNEGSKA (reference sequence).

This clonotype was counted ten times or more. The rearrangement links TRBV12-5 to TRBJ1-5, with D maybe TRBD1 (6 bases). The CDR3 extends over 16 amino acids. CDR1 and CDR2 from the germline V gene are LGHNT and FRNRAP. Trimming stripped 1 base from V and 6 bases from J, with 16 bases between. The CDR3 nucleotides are TGTGCTAGTGGTTTGGGGAAAGGGGGGGCCGCTCAGCCCCAGCATTTT. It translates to CASGLGKGGAAQPQHF.

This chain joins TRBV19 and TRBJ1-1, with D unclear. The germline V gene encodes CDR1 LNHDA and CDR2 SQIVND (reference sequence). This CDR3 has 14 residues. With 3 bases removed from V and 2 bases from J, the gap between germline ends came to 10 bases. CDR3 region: CASSIGPDNTEAFF. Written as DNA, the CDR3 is TGTGCCAGTAGTATTGGGCCGGACAACACTGAAGCTTTCTTT.

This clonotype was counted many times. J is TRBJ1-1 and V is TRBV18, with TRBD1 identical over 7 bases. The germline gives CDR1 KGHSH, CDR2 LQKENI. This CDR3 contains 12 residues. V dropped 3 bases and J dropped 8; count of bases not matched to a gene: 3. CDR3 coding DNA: TGTGCCAGCTCACCGGGACAGCCAGAAGCTTTCTTT. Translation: CASSPGQPEAFF.

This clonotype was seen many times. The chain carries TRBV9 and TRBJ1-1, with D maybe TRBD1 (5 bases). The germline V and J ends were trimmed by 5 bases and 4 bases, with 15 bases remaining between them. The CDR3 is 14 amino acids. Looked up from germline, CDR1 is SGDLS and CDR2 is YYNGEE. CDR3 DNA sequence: TGTGCCAGCAGTGTGGGGGGACGGGGCACTGAAGCTTTCTTT. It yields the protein CASSVGGRGTEAFF.

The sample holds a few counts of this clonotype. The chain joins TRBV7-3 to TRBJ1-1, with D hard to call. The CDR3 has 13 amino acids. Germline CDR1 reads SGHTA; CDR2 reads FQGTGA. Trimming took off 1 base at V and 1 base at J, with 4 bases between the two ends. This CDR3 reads CASSLISNTEAFF. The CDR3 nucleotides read TGTGCCAGCAGCTTAATATCGAACACTGAAGCTTTCTTT. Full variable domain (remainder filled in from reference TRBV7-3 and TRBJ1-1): GAGVSQTPSNKVTEKGKYVELRCDPISGHTALYWYRQSLGQGPEFLIYFQGTGAADDSGLPNDRFFAVRPEGSVSTLKIQRTERGDSAVYLCASSLISNTEAFFGQGTRLTVV.

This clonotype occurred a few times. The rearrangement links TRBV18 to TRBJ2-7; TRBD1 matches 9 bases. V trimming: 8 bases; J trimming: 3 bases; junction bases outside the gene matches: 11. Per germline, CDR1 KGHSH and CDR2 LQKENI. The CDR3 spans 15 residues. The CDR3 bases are TGTGCCAGCAGATGGACCGGACAGGGGCGCTACGAGCAGTACTTC. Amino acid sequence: CASRWTGQGRYEQYF.